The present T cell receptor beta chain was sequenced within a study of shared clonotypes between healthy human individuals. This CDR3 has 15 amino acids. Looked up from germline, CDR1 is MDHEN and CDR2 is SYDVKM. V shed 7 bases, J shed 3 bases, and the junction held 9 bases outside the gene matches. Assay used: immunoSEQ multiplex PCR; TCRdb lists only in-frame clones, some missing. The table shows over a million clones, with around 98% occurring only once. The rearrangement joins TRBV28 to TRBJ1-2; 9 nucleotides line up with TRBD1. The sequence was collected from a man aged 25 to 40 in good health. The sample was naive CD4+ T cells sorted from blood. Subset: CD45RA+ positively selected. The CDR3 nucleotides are TGTGCCAGCACGCCCGGGACAGGGAGGGACTATGGCTACACCTTC. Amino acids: CASTPGTGRDYGYTF.